Listed here are 6 T cell receptor beta chains from one sample, sequenced in a study of blood T cells in healthy people across ages. A second PCR, run for about 6 to 12 cycles, used a sample-barcoded 5' primer plus a J-beta primer mix. From the 5' RACE reads, TCRdb called clonotypes with MiXCR, one entry per CDR3 protein. The sample yields hundreds of thousands of distinct CDR3 sequences, about 30% seen once. Input material: blood. The source is a woman of 80 years or more in good health.

Comments on this clonotype: A much larger clonotype is one base distant, so this may be a read error. The chain recombines TRBV6-2 or TRBV6-3 with TRBJ2-5; 15 bases align to TRBD2. The V segment lost 4 bases and the J segment 5 bases; nucleotides outside the gene matches: 8. Germline CDR1 MNHEY, CDR2 SVGEGT. This CDR3 has 17 amino acids. The CDR3 coding sequence is TGTGCCAGCAGTTCCGGACTAGCGGGGGGGCCTTCGGAGACCCAGTACTTC. Protein product: CASSSGLAGGPSETQYF.

This clonotype was seen ten or more times. This chain connects TRBV4-1 to TRBJ2-5; a weak D match, TRBD2 (6 bases). Germline CDR1 is MGHRA and CDR2 is YSYEKL. The CDR3 extends over 17 amino acids. V was cut by 0 bases and J by 1 base, with 15 bases left in between. The CDR3 is CASSQDVDGGGQETQYF. CDR3 bases: TGCGCCAGCAGCCAAGATGTGGACGGGGGAGGCCAAGAGACCCAGTACTTC.

The V and J genes are TRBV7-8 and TRBJ2-3, with D tentatively TRBD1 or TRBD2 (5 bases each). Germline assignment: CDR1 SGHVS and CDR2 FQNEAQ. The CDR3 has 15 residues. Trimming shortened V by 8 bases and J by 4 bases, and 19 bases separated the two germline ends. The CDR3 nucleotides read TGTGCCAGCGAGGAGAGGGAAGGGACCTCAGATACGCAGTATTTT. Protein sequence: CASEEREGTSDTQYF.

In this sample, this clonotype turned up many times. This chain connects TRBV20-1 to TRBJ2-7; 9 nucleotides agree with TRBD1. The CDR3 is 14 amino acids. J was trimmed by 5 bases and V by 2 bases; bases with no gene match: 7. Germline CDR1 is DFQATT and CDR2 is SNEGSKA (reference sequence). In DNA form, the CDR3 reads TGCAGTGCTAGAAGTCCGGGACAGGGAGACGAGCAGTACTTC. Amino acids: CSARSPGQGDEQYF.

Note on this clonotype: This may stem from a read error, because a much larger clone lies one nucleotide away. This chain links TRBV20-1 with TRBJ2-7; D is perhaps TRBD1 or TRBD2 (6 bases each). The CDR3 has 16 residues. The V and J ends lost 3 bases and 7 bases respectively, with 25 bases between them. Germline CDR1 is DFQATT and CDR2 is SNEGSKA (reference sequence). DNA for the CDR3: TGCAGTGCTAGTCCAAGGAGGGGGGCCGGAAACAATGAGCAGTACTTC. It specifies CSASPRRGAGNNEQYF.

This chain joins TRBV11-2 and TRBJ2-2; unclear D gene. CDR1 SGHAT and CDR2 FQNNGV come from the germline V gene. The length of the CDR3 is 13 residues. Trimming took 8 bases from V and 1 from J, leaving 8 bases between them. The CDR3 region has the DNA TGTGCCAGCGGGCCCAGGAACACCGGGGAGCTGTTTTTT. Translation gives CASGPRNTGELFF. The entire variable domain, with the rest obtained from reference TRBV11-2 and TRBJ2-2, is as follows: EAGVAQSPRYKIIEKRQSVAFWCNPISGHATLYWYQQILGQGPKLLIQFQNNGVVDDSQLPKDRFSAERLKGVDSTLKIQPAKLEDSAVYLCASGPRNTGELFFGEGSRLTVL.